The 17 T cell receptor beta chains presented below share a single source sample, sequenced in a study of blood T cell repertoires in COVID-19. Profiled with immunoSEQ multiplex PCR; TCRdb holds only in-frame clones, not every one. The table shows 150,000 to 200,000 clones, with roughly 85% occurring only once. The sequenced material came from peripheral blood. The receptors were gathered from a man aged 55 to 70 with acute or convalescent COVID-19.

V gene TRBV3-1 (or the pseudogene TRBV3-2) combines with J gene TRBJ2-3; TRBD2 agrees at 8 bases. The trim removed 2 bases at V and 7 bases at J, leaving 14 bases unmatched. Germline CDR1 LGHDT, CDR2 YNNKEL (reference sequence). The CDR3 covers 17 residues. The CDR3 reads CASSQSASTGGIYTQYF. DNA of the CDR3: TGTGCCAGCAGCCAAAGCGCCTCGACGGGGGGGATCTATACGCAGTATTTT.

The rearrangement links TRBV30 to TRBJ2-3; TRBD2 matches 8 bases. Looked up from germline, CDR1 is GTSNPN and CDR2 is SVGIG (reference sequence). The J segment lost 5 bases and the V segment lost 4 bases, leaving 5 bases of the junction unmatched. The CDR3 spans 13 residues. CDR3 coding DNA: TGTGCCTGGAATAAGCGGGAGAGAGATACGCAGTATTTT. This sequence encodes CAWNKRERDTQYF.

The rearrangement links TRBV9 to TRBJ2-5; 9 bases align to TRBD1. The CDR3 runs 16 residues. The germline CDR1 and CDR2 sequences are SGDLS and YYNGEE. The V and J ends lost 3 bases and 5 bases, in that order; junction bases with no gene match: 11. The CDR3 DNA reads TGTGCCAGCAGCGCCCGGGACAGGGTGGAGGTGGAGACCCAGTACTTC. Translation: CASSARDRVEVETQYF.

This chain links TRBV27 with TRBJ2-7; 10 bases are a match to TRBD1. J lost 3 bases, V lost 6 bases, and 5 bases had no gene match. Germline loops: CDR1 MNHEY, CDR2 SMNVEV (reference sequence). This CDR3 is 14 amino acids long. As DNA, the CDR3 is TGTGCCAGCAGCCAGGACAGGGGGGGCTACGAGCAGTACTTC. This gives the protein CASSQDRGGYEQYF.

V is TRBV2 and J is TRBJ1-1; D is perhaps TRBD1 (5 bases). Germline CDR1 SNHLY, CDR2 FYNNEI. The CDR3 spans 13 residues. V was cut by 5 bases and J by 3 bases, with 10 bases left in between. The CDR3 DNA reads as TGTGCCAGCAGTTCCGGGGGGTACACTGAAGCTTTCTTT. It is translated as CASSSGGYTEAFF.

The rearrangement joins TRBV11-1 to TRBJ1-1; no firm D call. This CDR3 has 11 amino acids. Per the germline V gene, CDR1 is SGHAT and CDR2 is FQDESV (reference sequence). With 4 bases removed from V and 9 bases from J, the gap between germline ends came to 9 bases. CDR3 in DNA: TGTGCCAGCAGCTATGCCAAGCAAGCTTTCTTT. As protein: CASSYAKQAFF. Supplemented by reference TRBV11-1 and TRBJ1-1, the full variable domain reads EAEVAQSPRYKITEKSQAVAFWCDPISGHATLYWYRQILGQGPELLVQFQDESVVDDSQLPKDRFSAERLKGVDSTLKIQPAELGDSAMYLCASSYAKQAFFGQGTRLTVV.

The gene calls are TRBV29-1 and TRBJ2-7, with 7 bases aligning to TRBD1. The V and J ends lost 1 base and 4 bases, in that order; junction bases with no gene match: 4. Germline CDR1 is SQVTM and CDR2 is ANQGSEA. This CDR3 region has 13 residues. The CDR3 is CSVEGQTGYEQYF. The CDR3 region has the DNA TGCAGCGTTGAAGGCCAGACAGGGTACGAGCAGTACTTC.

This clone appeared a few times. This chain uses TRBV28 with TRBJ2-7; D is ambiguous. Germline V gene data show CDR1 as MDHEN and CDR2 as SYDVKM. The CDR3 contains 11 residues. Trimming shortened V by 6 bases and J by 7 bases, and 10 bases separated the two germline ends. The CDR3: CASSLGLEQYF. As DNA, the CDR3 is TGTGCCAGCAGCCTCGGGTTAGAGCAGTACTTC.

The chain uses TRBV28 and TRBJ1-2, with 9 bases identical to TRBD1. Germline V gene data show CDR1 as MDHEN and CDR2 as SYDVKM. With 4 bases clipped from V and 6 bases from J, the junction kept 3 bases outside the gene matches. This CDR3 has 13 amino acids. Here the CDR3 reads CASSWGTGNGYTF. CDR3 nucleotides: TGTGCCAGCAGTTGGGGGACAGGGAATGGCTACACCTTC.

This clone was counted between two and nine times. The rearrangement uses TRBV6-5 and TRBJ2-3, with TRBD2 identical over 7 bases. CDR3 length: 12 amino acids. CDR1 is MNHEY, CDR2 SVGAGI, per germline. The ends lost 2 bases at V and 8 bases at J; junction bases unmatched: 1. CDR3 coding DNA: TGTGCCAGCAGTTACAGCGGGGTTACGCAGTATTTT. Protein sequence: CASSYSGVTQYF.

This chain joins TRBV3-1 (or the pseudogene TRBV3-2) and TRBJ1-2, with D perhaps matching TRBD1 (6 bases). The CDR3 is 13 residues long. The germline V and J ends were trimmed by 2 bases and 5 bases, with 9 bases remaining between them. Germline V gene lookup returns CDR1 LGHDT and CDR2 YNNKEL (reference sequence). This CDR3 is CASSQSTGYGYTF. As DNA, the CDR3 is TGTGCCAGCAGCCAATCCACAGGGTATGGCTACACCTTC.

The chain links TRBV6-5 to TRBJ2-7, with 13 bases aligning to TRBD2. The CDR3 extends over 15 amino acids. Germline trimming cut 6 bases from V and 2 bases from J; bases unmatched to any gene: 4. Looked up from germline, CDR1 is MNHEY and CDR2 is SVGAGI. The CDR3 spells CASSSTSGRAYEQYF. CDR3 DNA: TGTGCCAGCAGCTCAACTAGCGGGAGGGCCTACGAGCAGTACTTC.

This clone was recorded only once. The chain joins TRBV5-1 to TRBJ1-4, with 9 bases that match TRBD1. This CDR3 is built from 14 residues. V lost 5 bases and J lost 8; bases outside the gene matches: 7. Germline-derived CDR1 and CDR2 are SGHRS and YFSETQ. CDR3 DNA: TGCGCCAGCAGGTTGACAGGGGGTAACGAAAAACTGTTTTTT. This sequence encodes CASRLTGGNEKLFF.

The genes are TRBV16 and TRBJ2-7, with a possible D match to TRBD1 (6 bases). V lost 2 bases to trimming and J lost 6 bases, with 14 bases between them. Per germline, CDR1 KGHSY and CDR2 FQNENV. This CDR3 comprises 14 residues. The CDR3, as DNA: TGTGCCAGCAGCCAAGGACTTACAGGGTTCGAGCAGTACTTC. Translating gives CASSQGLTGFEQYF.

CDR3 amino acids: CASSRDVGVDSPLHF. The CDR3 DNA reads TGTGCCAGCAGTCGAGACGTAGGGGTAGATTCACCCCTCCACTTT. The chain employs TRBV2 and TRBJ1-6; D is perhaps TRBD1 (5 bases). This CDR3 comprises 15 residues. In germline, CDR1 is SNHLY, CDR2 FYNNEI. With 5 bases removed from V and 8 bases from J, the gap between germline ends came to 16 bases.

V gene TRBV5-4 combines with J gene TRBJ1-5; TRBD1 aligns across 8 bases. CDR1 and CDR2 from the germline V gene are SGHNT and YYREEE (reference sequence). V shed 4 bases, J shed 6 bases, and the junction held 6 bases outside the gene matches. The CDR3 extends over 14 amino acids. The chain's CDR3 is CASSIDRGAQPQHF. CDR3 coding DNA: TGTGCCAGCAGCATTGACAGGGGTGCTCAGCCCCAGCATTTT.

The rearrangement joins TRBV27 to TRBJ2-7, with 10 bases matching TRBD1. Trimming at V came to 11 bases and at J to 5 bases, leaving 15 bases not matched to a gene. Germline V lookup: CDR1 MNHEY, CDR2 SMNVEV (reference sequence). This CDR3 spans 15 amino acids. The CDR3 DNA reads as TGTGCCTCACGACCCGGGGACAGGGGACACCACGAGCAGTACTTC. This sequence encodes CASRPGDRGHHEQYF.